This TCR beta chain appears in the sequencing data of a study of T cell responses to AZD1222 COVID-19 vaccine. Study-level information: The study pooled second doses at about 4 or about 12 weeks.

For this clone: Its antigen is unidentified.

Profiled with immunoSEQ multiplex PCR; TCRdb holds only in-frame clones, not every one. Found here are around 150,000 clones, over 65% of them singletons; the top ten hold 4.1%. Germline assignment: CDR1 SGHRS and CDR2 YFSETQ. Between the trimmed V and J ends, which lost 1 base and 1 base, there was a span of 5 bases. The CDR3 runs 13 residues. Findings and limits, study-wide: Clonal diversity may have been underestimated in mostly white British donors. Repertoires were obtained solely post-peak T cell response.

The chain is built from TRBV5-1 and TRBJ1-1; D gene uncertain. This receptor was identified in an adult in good health. The sample here was peripheral blood, taken on day 0 of AZD1222 vaccination. CDR3 sequence (DNA): TGCGCCAGCAGCTTGAAAGAGAACACTGAAGCTTTCTTT. This encodes CASSLKENTEAFF.